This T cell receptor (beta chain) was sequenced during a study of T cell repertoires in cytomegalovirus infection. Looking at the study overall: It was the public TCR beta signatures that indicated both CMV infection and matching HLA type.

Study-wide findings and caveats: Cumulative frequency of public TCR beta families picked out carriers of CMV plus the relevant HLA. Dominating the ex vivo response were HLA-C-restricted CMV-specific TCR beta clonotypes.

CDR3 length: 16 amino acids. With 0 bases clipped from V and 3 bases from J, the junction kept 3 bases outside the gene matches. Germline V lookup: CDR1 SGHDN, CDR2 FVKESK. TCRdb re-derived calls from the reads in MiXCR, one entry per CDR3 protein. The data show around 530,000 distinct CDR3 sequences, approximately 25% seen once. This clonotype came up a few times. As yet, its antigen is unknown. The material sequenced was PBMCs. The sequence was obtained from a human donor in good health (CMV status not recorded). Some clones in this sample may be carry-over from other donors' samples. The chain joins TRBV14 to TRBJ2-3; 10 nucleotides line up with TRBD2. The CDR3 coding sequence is TGTGCCAGCAGCCAAGATAAAGCGGGAGGGACAGATACGCAGTATTTT. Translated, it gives CASSQDKAGGTDTQYF.